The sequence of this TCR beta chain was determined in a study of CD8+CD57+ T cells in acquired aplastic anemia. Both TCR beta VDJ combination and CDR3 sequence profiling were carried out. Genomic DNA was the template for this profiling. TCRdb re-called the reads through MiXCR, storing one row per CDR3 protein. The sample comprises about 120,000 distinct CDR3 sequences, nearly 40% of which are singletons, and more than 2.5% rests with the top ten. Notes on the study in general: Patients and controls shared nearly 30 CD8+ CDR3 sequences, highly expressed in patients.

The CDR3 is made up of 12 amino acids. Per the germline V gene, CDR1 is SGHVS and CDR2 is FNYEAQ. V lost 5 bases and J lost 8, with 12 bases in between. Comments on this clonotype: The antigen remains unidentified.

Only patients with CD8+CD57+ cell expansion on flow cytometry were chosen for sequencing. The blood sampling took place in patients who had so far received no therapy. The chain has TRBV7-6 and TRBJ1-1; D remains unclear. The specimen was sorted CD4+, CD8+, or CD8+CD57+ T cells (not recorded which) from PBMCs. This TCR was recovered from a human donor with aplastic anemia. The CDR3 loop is CASSLDGSEAFF. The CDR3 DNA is TGTGCCAGCAGCCTAGACGGGAGCGAAGCTTTCTTT.